This note documents a single T cell receptor beta chain sequence. Its antigen is as yet unknown. This entry belongs to a study of beta chain features in type 1 diabetes. This CDR3 is 15 amino acids long. With V trimmed by 6 bases and J by 5 bases, 10 bases remained unmatched. Germline-derived CDR1 and CDR2 are MDHEN and SYDVKM. The investigators reverse transcribed all of the isolated RNA, so they sequenced expressed TCRB transcripts. Profiled with immunoSEQ multiplex PCR; TCRdb holds only in-frame clones, not every one. This sample has approximately 380,000 clones, with over 13% found just once. Regarding the study as a whole: The similarity of naive, central memory and Treg TCRB repertoires appeared greater among patients than among healthy donors. Shorter TCRB CDR3s, moderately but significantly so, were found in Type 1 diabetes patients in all four CD4+ subsets.

The V and J genes are TRBV28 and TRBJ2-7; TRBD1 matches at 10 bases. Sequencing was carried out using naive CD4+ T cells from blood. The receptor's source is a woman aged 18-30 years in good health. Written as DNA, the CDR3 is TGTGCCAGCAGGATCCCGGACAGGGGGGTCCACGAGCAGTACTTC. Amino acid sequence: CASRIPDRGVHEQYF.